This TCR beta chain was recorded in a study of naive and memory T cell subsets. This clonotype was seen a few times. Both TRBC1 and TRBC2 were covered by a beta constant-region primer of two equimolar oligonucleotides. MiXCR, run by TCRdb on the UMI-ligation and nested PCR reads, gives a single entry per CDR3 protein. The sample lists about 150,000 distinct CDR3 sequences; about a sixth were seen once. J gave up 8 bases and V 0 bases, and 4 bases lay outside the gene matches. CDR1 is SGHTA and CDR2 is FQGNSA in the germline V gene. The CDR3 has 14 amino acids. This TCR was sampled from a human donor in good health. Sequencing was performed on naive CD4+ T cells from blood. The chain uses TRBV7-2 and TRBJ2-4, with 7 bases matching TRBD2. The CDR3 is CASSLAGGFDIQYF. CDR3 coding DNA: TGTGCCAGCAGCTTAGCGGGGGGGTTTGACATTCAGTACTTC.